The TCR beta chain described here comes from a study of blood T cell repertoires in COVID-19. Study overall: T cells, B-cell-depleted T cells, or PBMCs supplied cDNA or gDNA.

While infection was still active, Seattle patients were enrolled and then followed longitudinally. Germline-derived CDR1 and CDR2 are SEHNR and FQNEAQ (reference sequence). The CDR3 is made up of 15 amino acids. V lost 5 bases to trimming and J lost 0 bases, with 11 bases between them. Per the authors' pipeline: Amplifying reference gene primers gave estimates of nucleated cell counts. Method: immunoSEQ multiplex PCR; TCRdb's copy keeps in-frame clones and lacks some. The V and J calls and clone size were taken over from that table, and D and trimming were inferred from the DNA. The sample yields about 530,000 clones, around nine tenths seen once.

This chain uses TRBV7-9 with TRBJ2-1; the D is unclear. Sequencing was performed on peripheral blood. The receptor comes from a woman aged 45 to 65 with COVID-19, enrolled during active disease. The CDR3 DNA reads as TGTGCCAGCAGCGGAGACCTCAGCTCCTACAATGAGCAGTTCTTC. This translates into CASSGDLSSYNEQFF.